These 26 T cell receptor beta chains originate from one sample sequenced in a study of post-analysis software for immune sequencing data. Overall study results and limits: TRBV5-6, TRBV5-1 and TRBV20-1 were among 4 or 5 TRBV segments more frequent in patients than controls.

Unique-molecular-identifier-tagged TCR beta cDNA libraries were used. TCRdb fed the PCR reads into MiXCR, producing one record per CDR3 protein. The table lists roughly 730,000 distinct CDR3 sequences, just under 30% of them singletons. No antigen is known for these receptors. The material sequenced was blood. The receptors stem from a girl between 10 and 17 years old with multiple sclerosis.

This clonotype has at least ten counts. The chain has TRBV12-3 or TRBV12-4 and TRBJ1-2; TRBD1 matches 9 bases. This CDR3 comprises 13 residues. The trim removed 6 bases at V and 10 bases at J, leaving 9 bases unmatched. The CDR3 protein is CASRHSQGAAYTF. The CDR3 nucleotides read TGTGCCAGCAGGCATTCACAGGGGGCGGCCTACACCTTC.

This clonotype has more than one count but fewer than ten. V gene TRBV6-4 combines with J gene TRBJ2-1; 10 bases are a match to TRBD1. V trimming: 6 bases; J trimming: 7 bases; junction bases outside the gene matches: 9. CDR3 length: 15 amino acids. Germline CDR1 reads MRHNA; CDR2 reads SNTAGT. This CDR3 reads CASSLGTGAANEQFF. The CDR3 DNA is TGTGCCAGCAGCCTCGGGACAGGGGCGGCAAATGAGCAGTTCTTC.

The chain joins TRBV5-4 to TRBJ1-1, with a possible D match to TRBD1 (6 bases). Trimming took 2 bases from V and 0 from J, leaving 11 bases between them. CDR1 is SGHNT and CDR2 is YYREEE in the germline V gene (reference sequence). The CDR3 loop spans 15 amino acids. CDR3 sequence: CASSFYRDMNTEAFF. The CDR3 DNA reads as TGTGCCAGCAGCTTTTACAGGGACATGAACACTGAAGCTTTCTTT.

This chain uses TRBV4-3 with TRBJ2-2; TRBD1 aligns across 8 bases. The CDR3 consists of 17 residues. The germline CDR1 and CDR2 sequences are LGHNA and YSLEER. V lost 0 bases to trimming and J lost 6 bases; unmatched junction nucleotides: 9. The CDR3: CASSQDRGRGRAGELFF. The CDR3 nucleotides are TGCGCCAGCAGCCAAGATAGGGGCAGGGGGCGAGCCGGGGAGCTGTTTTTT.

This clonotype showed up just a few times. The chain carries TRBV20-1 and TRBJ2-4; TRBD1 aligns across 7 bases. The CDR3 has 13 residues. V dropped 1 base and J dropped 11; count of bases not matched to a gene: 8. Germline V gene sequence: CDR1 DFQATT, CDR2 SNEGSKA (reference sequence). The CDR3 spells CSARVPGGDFQYF. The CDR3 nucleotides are TGCAGTGCTAGAGTTCCAGGGGGAGACTTTCAGTACTTC.

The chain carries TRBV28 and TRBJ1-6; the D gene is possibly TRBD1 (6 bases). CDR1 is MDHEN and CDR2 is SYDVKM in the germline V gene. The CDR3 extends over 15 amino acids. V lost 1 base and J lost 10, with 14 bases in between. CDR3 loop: CASSLFYREGSPLHF. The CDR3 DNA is TGTGCCAGCAGTTTATTTTACAGGGAGGGATCACCCCTCCACTTT. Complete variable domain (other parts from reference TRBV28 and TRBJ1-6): DVKVTQSSRYLVKRTGEKVFLECVQDMDHENMFWYRQDPGLGLRLIYFSYDVKMKEKGDIPEGYSVSREKKERFSLILESASTNQTSMYLCASSLFYREGSPLHFGNGTRLTVT.

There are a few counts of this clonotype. CDR3 region: CATSRRRQISTDTQYF. CDR3 nucleotide sequence: TGTGCCACCAGCAGACGCCGACAGATTAGCACAGATACGCAGTATTTT. This chain uses TRBV15 with TRBJ2-3; a weak D match, TRBD1 (5 bases). This CDR3 is 16 amino acids long. The germline V and J ends were trimmed by 2 bases and 0 bases, with 12 bases remaining between them. Germline V gene data show CDR1 as LNHNV and CDR2 as YYDKDF (reference sequence).

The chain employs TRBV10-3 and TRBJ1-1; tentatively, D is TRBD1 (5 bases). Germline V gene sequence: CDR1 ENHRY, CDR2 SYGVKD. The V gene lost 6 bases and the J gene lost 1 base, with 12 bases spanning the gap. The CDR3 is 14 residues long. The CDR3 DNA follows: TGTGCCATCAGCCCCACAACAGGGAACACTGAAGCTTTCTTT. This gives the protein CAISPTTGNTEAFF.

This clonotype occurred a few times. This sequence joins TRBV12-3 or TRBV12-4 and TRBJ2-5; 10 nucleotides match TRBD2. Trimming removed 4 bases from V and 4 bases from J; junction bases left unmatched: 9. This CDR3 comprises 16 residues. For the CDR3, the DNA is TGTGCCAGCAGTTCCCTAGCGGGAGCTGGTCGAGAGACCCAGTACTTC. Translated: CASSSLAGAGRETQYF.

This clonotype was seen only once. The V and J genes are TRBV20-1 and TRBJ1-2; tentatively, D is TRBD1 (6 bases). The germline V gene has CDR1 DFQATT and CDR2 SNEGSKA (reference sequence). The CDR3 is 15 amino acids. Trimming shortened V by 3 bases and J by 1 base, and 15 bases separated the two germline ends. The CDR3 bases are TGCAGTGCTAGGGAGTGGACAGAGGATAACTATGGCTACACCTTC. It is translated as CSAREWTEDNYGYTF.

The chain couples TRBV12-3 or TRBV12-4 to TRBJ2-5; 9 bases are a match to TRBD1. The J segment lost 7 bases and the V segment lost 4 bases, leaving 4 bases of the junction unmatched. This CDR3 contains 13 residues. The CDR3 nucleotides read TGTGCCAGCAGTTACGGACAGGGGCCGACCCAGTACTTC. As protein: CASSYGQGPTQYF.

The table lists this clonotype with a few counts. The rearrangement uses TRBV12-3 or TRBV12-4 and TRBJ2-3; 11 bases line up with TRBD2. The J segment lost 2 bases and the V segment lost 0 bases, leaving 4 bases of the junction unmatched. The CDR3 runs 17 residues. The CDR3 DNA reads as TGTGCCAGCAGTTTAGCCCCGACTAGCGGGGTCACAGATACGCAGTATTTT. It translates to CASSLAPTSGVTDTQYF.

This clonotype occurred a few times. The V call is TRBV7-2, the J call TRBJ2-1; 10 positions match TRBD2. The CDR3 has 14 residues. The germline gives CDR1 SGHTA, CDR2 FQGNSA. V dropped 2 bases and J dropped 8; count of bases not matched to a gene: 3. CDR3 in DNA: TGTGCCAGCAGCTTATACGGGACTAGCGATGAGCAGTTCTTC. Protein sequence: CASSLYGTSDEQFF.

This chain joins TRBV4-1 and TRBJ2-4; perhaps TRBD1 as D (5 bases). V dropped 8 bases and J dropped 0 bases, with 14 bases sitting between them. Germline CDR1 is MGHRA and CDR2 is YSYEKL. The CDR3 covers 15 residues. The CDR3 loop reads CASYDPTAAKNIQYF. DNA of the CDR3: TGCGCCAGCTACGACCCGACAGCAGCCAAAAACATTCAGTACTTC.

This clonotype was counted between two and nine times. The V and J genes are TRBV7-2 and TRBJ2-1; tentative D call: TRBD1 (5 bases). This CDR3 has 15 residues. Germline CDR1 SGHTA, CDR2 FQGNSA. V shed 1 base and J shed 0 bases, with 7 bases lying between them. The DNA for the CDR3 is TGTGCCAGCAGCTTAGTCGACAGCTCCTACAATGAGCAGTTCTTC. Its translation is CASSLVDSSYNEQFF.

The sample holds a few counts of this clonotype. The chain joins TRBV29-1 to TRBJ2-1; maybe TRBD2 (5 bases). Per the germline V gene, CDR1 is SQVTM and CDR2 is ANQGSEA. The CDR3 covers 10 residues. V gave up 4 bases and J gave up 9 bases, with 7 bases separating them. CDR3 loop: CSVGESEQFF. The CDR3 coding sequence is TGCAGCGTTGGGGAGAGTGAGCAGTTCTTC.

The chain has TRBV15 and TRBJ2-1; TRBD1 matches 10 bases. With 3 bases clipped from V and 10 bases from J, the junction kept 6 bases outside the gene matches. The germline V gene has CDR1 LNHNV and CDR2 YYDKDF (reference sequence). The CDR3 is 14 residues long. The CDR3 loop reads CATSSDRGPYEQFF. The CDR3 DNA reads TGTGCCACCAGCAGTGACAGGGGGCCCTACGAGCAGTTCTTC.

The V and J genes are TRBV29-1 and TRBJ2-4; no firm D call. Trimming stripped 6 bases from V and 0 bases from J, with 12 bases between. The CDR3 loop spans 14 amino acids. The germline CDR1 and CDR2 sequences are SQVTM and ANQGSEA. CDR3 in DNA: TGCAGCGTCAATACAGACTTAGCCAAAAACATTCAGTACTTC. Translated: CSVNTDLAKNIQYF. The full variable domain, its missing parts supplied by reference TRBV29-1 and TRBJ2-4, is SAVISQKPSRDICQRGTSLTIQCQVDSQVTMMFWYRQQPGQSLTLIATANQGSEATYESGFVIDKFPISRPNLTFSTLTVSNMSPEDSSIYLCSVNTDLAKNIQYFGAGTRLSVL.

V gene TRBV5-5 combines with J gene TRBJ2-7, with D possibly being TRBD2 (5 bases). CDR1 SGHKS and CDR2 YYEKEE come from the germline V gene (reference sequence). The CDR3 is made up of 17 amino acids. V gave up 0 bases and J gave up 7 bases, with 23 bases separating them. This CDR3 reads CASSLEAGLASYNEQYF. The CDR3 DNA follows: TGTGCCAGCAGCTTGGAGGCCGGGCTAGCCTCCTACAATGAGCAGTACTTC.

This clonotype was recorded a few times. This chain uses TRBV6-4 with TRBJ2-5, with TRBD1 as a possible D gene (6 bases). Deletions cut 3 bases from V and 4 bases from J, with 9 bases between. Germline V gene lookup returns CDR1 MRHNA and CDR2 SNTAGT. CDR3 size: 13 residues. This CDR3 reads CASSEIQGETQYF. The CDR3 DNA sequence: TGTGCCAGCAGTGAAATACAGGGAGAGACCCAGTACTTC.

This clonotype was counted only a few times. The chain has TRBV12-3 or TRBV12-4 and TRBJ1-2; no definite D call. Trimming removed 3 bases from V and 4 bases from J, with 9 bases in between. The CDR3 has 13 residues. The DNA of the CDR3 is TGTGCCAGCAGTTTTAGACAAGCCTATGGCTACACCTTC. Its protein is CASSFRQAYGYTF.

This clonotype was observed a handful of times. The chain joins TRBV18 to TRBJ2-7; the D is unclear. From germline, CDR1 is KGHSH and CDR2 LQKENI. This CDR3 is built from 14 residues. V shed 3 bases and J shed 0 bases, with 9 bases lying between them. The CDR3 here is CASSPPQPSYEQYF. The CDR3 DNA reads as TGTGCCAGCTCACCCCCACAGCCCTCCTACGAGCAGTACTTC.

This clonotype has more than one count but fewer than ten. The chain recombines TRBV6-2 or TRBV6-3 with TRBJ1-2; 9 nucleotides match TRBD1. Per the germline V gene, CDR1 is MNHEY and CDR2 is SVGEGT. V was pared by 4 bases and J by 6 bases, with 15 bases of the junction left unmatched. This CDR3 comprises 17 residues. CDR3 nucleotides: TGTGCCAGCAGTTTGCGAACCCCTGGACAGGGGTTGGATGGCTACACCTTC. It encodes CASSLRTPGQGLDGYTF.

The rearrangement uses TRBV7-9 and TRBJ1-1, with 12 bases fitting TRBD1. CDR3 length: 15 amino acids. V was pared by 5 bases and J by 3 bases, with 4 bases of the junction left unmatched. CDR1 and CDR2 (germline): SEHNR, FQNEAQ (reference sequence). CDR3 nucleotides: TGTGCCAGCAGCGGCAGGGACAGGGGGCACACTGAAGCTTTCTTT. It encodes CASSGRDRGHTEAFF.

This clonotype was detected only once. The CDR3 spells CSASPGEVPYEQYF. In DNA, the CDR3 is TGCAGTGCTAGCCCGGGAGAGGTACCCTACGAGCAGTACTTC. The chain joins TRBV20-1 to TRBJ2-7; the D gene is possibly TRBD2 (6 bases). V gave up 3 bases and J gave up 2 bases, with 14 bases separating them. This CDR3 contains 14 residues. CDR1 and CDR2 from the germline V gene are DFQATT and SNEGSKA (reference sequence).

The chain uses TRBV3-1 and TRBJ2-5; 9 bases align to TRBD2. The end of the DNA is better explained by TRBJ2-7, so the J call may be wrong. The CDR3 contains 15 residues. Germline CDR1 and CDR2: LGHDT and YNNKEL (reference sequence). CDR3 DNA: TGTGCCAGCAGCCAAGGACCTAGCGGGAATGACGAGCAGTACTTC. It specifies CASSQGPSGNDEQYF.